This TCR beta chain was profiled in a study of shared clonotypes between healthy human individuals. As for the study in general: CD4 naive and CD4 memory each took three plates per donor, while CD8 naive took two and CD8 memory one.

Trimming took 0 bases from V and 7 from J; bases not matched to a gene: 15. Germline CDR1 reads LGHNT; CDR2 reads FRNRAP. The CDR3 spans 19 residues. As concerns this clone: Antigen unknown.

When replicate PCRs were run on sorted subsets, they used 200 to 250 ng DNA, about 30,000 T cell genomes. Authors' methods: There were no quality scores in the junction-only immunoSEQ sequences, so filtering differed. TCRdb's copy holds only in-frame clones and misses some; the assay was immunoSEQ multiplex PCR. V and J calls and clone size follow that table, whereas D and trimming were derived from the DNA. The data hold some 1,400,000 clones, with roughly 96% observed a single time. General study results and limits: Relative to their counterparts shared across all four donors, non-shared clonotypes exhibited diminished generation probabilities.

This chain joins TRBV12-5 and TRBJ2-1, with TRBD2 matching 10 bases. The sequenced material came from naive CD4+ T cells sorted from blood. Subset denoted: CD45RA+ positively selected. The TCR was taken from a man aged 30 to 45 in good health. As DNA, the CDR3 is TGTGCTAGTGGTTTGGTAAGCTGGGGGCCAGCGGGAGGGCCGAATGAGCAGTTCTTC. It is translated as CASGLVSWGPAGGPNEQFF.